This passage covers 3 T cell receptor beta chains from one sample sequenced in a study of blood T cell repertoires in COVID-19. TCRdb keeps only in-frame clones here, not all; method: immunoSEQ multiplex PCR. The data hold around 260,000 clones, with around 85% observed a single time. Material for sequencing was peripheral blood. The receptor set was obtained from a human donor with COVID-19, enrolled during active disease. The donor label of this sample is uncertain.

The chain links TRBV3-1 (or the pseudogene TRBV3-2) to TRBJ2-7, with 7 nucleotides matching TRBD1. CDR3 length: 14 residues. The germline CDR1 and CDR2 sequences are LGHDT and YNNKEL (reference sequence). The J segment lost 6 bases and the V segment lost 6 bases, leaving 11 bases of the junction unmatched. CDR3 coding DNA: TGTGCCAGCAGGACGCTGGACAGGCAAGGCGAGCAGTACTTC. Translating gives CASRTLDRQGEQYF.

This clone was picked up a small number of times. The genes are TRBV18 and TRBJ1-1, with D perhaps matching TRBD1 (6 bases). Trimming took 5 bases from V and 3 from J, leaving 13 bases between them. Germline values: CDR1 KGHSH, CDR2 LQKENI. The CDR3 has 14 amino acids. The CDR3 is CASSTQGQDTEAFF. The CDR3 region has the DNA TGTGCCAGCTCAACGCAGGGGCAAGACACTGAAGCTTTCTTT.

The chain has TRBV27 and TRBJ1-5; perhaps TRBD1 as D (6 bases). The CDR3 has 14 amino acids. Trimming cost V 6 bases and J 3 bases, with 12 bases left between them. CDR1 is MNHEY and CDR2 is SMNVEV in the germline V gene (reference sequence). Here the CDR3 reads CASSSRDINQPQHF. CDR3 DNA: TGTGCCAGCAGCTCCCGGGACATCAATCAGCCCCAGCATTTT.